One sample yielded the 5 T cell receptor beta chains listed below, sequenced in a study of cytomegalovirus exposure and HLA in healthy donors. Both 60 Vbeta primers and 13 Jbeta primers went into the PCR. Generated by immunoSEQ multiplex PCR, the TCRdb table keeps only in-frame clones and is missing some. Among more than 200,000 clones listed, about 81% were seen once. Sample: PBMCs. These receptor sequences come from a man between 35 and 55 years old in good health and CMV-seropositive.

This clone was detected only a few times. J is TRBJ2-7 and V is TRBV15; 7 bases are a match to TRBD2. In germline, CDR1 is LNHNV, CDR2 YYDKDF (reference sequence). Trimming took 1 base from V and 0 from J; bases not matched to a gene: 6. CDR3 length equals 16 residues. The CDR3 bases are TGTGCCACCAGCAGAGGTCTAGCGGCTAGCTCCTACGAGCAGTACGTC. It encodes CATSRGLAASSYEQYV.

The chain employs TRBV5-1 and TRBJ2-7; TRBD2 is a possible D gene (6 bases). Germline V gene lookup returns CDR1 SGHRS and CDR2 YFSETQ. The CDR3 has 13 amino acids. Trimming removed 7 bases at V and 0 bases at J, with 11 bases between. The CDR3 DNA reads TGCGCCAGCCGCCCCGGGAGCTCCTACGAGCAGTACTTC. The encoded protein is CASRPGSSYEQYF. The full variable domain, with the rest looked up from reference TRBV5-1 and TRBJ2-7, is KAGVTQTPRYLIKTRGQQVTLSCSPISGHRSVSWYQQTPGQGLQFLFEYFSETQRNKGNFPGRFSGRQFSNSRSEMNVSTLELGDSALYLCASRPGSSYEQYFGPGTRLTVT.

This chain links TRBV29-1 with TRBJ2-7, with D perhaps matching TRBD2 (6 bases). Germline CDR1 reads SQVTM; CDR2 reads ANQGSEA. The CDR3 is 12 amino acids. V was cut by 6 bases and J by 3 bases, with 12 bases left in between. CDR3 residues: CSVRGGNYEQYF. CDR3 DNA: TGCAGCGTCCGGGGCGGGAACTACGAGCAGTACTTC.

The chain joins TRBV19 to TRBJ1-5; 12 bases line up with TRBD1. CDR1 and CDR2 (germline): LNHDA, SQIVND (reference sequence). The CDR3 length is 16 residues. After removal of 7 bases from V and 4 bases from J, the junction contained 8 bases not matched to a gene. The DNA of the CDR3 is TGTGCCAGTACCCGGGACAGGGGGCTGGGTAATCAGCCCCAGCATTTT. Encoded protein: CASTRDRGLGNQPQHF.

The chain recombines TRBV15 with TRBJ2-7, with D perhaps TRBD2 (5 bases). The V gene's germline CDR1 is LNHNV and CDR2 YYDKDF (reference sequence). CDR3 length: 13 amino acids. The V gene lost 1 base and the J gene lost 3 bases, with 7 bases spanning the gap. CDR3 nucleotides: TGTGCCACCAGCAGAGTTCGGGGCTACGAGCAGTACTTC. The encoded protein is CATSRVRGYEQYF.